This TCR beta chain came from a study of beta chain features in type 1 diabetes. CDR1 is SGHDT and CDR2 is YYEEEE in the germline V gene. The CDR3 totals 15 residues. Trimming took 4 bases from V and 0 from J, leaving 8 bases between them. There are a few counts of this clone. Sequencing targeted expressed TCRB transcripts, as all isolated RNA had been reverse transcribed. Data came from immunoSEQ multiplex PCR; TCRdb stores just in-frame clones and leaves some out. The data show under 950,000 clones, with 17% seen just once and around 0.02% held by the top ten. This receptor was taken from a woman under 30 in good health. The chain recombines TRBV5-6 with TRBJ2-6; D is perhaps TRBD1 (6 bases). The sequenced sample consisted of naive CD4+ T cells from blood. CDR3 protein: CASSRGISGANVLTF. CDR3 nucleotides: TGTGCCAGCAGCAGGGGGATCTCTGGGGCCAACGTCCTGACTTTC.